Listed below are T cell receptor beta chains from one sample, sequenced in a study of blood T cell repertoires in COVID-19. Generated by immunoSEQ multiplex PCR, the TCRdb table keeps only in-frame clones and is missing some. The profile shows 220,000 or so clones, 65% to 85% of them singletons. The specimen sequenced was peripheral blood. The receptors stem from a woman between 55 and 75 years old with acute or convalescent COVID-19. Each CDR3 is given with its conserved first and last residue. The order of the fields is V gene, D gene, J gene, clone size, CDR3 protein, CDR3 DNA. A D gene is named only where the DNA matches it firmly. For some rows the clone size is stated as once, few or many, or as a class when expanded; others skip it.

>TRBV27|-|TRBJ1-2|-
CASSRSGVGYGYTF
TGTGCCAGCTCCCGGTCGGGGGTTGGCTATGGCTACACCTTC
>TRBV6-1|-|TRBJ1-5|-
CASSERRNQPQHF
TGTGCCAGCAGTGAAAGGAGAAATCAGCCCCAGCATTTT
>TRBV30|TRBD2|TRBJ2-5|once
CAWSAGSGGRQETQYF
TGTGCCTGGAGTGCAGGAAGCGGGGGACGCCAAGAGACCCAGTACTTC
>TRBV7-9|-|TRBJ1-1|-
CASSLETGTEAFF
TGTGCCAGCAGCTTAGAGACAGGTACTGAAGCTTTCTTT
>TRBV5-5|TRBD1|TRBJ2-3|-
CASSEGQSTDTQYF
TGTGCCAGCAGCGAGGGACAGAGCACAGATACGCAGTATTTT
>TRBV5-1|TRBD1|TRBJ1-1|-
CASSTQGDTEAFF
TGCGCCAGCAGCACCCAGGGGGACACTGAAGCTTTCTTT
>TRBV7-9|-|TRBJ2-1|-
CASSTTSNEQFF
TGTGCCAGCAGCACGACTTCAAATGAGCAGTTCTTC
>TRBV6-5|TRBD1|TRBJ1-6|-
CASSLEQGANSPLHF
TGTGCCAGCAGCCTAGAACAGGGGGCAAATTCACCCCTCCACTTT
>TRBV21-1|-|TRBJ1-5|-
CASIRQNPGQNQPQHF
TGTGCCAGCATTCGGCAGAATCCGGGACAGAATCAGCCCCAGCATTTT
>TRBV3-1/TRBV3-2|-|TRBJ2-7|few
CASMKQGGYEQYF
TGTGCCAGCATGAAACAGGGCGGCTACGAGCAGTACTTC
>TRBV6-4|-|TRBJ2-1|-
CASSPTGLAYNEQFF
TGTGCCAGCAGTCCCACAGGGTTAGCCTACAATGAGCAGTTCTTC
>TRBV5-1|-|TRBJ2-7|-
CASSTADRTYEQYF
TGCGCCAGCAGCACCGCCGACAGGACCTACGAGCAGTACTTC
>TRBV6-5|-|TRBJ1-2|-
CATRTAYGYTF
TGTGCTACGCGGACTGCCTATGGCTACACCTTC
>TRBV4-3|-|TRBJ1-4|-
CASSQDQGGEKLFF
TGCGCCAGCAGCCAAGATCAGGGCGGTGAAAAACTGTTTTTT
>TRBV6-1|TRBD2|TRBJ2-1|-
CASSEGGGAPYNEQFF
TGTGCCAGCAGTGAAGGCGGGGGGGCCCCCTACAATGAGCAGTTCTTC
>TRBV7-8|-|TRBJ2-5|-
CASSPLFFADGRRTQYF
TGTGCCAGCAGCCCCCTCTTTTTCGCGGATGGTCGTAGGACCCAGTACTTC
>TRBV30|-|TRBJ2-6|-
CAWSVANSGANVLTF
TGTGCCTGGAGTGTAGCAAACTCTGGGGCCAACGTCCTGACTTTC
>TRBV30|-|TRBJ1-3|-
CAWNTENPGNTIYF
TGTGCCTGGAATACCGAGAATCCTGGAAACACCATATATTTT
>TRBV10-3|-|TRBJ1-6|-
CAISELAGESPLHF
TGTGCCATCAGTGAATTGGCAGGGGAATCACCCCTCCACTTT
>TRBV4-1|TRBD1|TRBJ1-2|once
CASSQVSLGQGNYGYTF
TGCGCCAGCAGCCAGGTCTCCCTGGGACAGGGCAACTATGGCTACACCTTC
>TRBV19|-|TRBJ1-4|-
CASSIGVSTNEKLFF
TGTGCCAGTAGTATTGGAGTTTCAACTAATGAAAAACTGTTTTTT
>TRBV7-2|TRBD1|TRBJ1-1|-
CASSFQGAAAFF
TGTGCCAGCAGCTTTCAGGGGGCTGCCGCTTTCTTT
>TRBV5-1|TRBD1|TRBJ1-4|-
CASSLVGTGVEKLFF
TGCGCCAGCAGCTTGGTAGGGACAGGGGTTGAAAAACTGTTTTTT
>TRBV7-6|TRBD2|TRBJ2-1|-
CASSLSGLAVSYNEQFF
TGTGCCAGCAGCTTATCCGGACTAGCGGTCTCCTACAATGAGCAGTTCTTC
>TRBV7-9|TRBD1|TRBJ1-3|-
CASSIGTDSGNTIYF
TGTGCCAGCAGCATCGGGACAGACTCTGGAAACACCATATATTTT
>TRBV5-1|-|TRBJ2-1|-
CASSSDGGSYNEQFF
TGCGCCAGCAGTTCCGACGGGGGCTCCTACAATGAGCAGTTCTTC
>TRBV9|TRBD1|TRBJ1-3|many
CASSLDRAGNTIYF
TGTGCCAGCAGCCTGGACAGGGCTGGAAACACCATATATTTT
>TRBV5-8|-|TRBJ1-3|-
CASSFELFSGNTIYF
TGTGCCAGCAGCTTCGAGCTCTTCTCTGGAAACACCATATATTTT
>TRBV18|TRBD1|TRBJ1-1|few
CASSPGTGGFAFF
TGTGCCAGCTCGCCCGGGACAGGTGGATTCGCTTTCTTT
>TRBV19|-|TRBJ2-1|once
CASSIADSLYEQFF
TGTGCCAGTAGTATAGCTGACTCGCTCTATGAGCAGTTCTTC
>TRBV19|TRBD1|TRBJ1-1|-
CASSTPGQGVAFF
TGTGCCAGTAGTACTCCGGGACAGGGGGTAGCTTTCTTT
>TRBV6-5|TRBD1|TRBJ1-1|once
CASRLQGAYTEAFF
TGTGCCAGCAGGCTACAGGGGGCTTACACTGAAGCTTTCTTT
>TRBV7-9|-|TRBJ2-2|few
CASSLDMGVTGELFF
TGTGCCAGCAGCTTAGATATGGGAGTCACCGGGGAGCTGTTTTTT
>TRBV24-1|-|TRBJ2-7|-
CATSDSSRHRGLLF
TGTGCCACCAGTGATTCCTCACGCCACAGGGGACTCCTTTTC
>TRBV6-2/TRBV6-3|TRBD2|TRBJ2-2|-
CASSYLWASGGAWLDTGELFF
TGTGCCAGCAGTTACTTATGGGCTAGCGGGGGGGCCTGGTTAGACACCGGGGAGCTGTTTTTT
>TRBV3-1/TRBV3-2|TRBD1|TRBJ1-1|-
CASSQRTGKAFF
TGTGCCAGCAGCCAGAGGACAGGGAAAGCTTTCTTT
>TRBV5-1|-|TRBJ2-1|-
CASSLNRGSSYDEQFF
TGCGCCAGCAGCTTGAATAGGGGGAGCTCCTACGATGAGCAGTTCTTC
>TRBV7-2|-|TRBJ1-5|-
CASSLSVTGKNQPQHF
TGTGCCAGCAGCTTAAGCGTGACAGGAAAAAATCAGCCCCAGCATTTT
>TRBV28|-|TRBJ1-5|-
CASREQGYSNQPQHF
TGTGCCAGCAGGGAACAGGGATATAGCAATCAGCCCCAGCATTTT
>TRBV7-8|-|TRBJ2-5|once
CASSLAFRETQYF
TGTGCCAGCAGCTTAGCGTTCCGGGAGACCCAGTACTTC
>TRBV7-3|-|TRBJ2-5|few
CASSLGTQETQYF
TGTGCCAGCAGCTTAGGGACACAAGAGACCCAGTACTTC
>TRBV5-1|-|TRBJ1-1|-
CASSFLEGNTEAFF
TGCGCCAGCAGCTTCTTGGAGGGTAACACTGAAGCTTTCTTT
>TRBV6-6|-|TRBJ1-1|-
CASSYLEGTEAFF
TGTGCCAGCAGTTACCTTGAGGGCACTGAAGCTTTCTTT
>TRBV6-5|-|TRBJ1-2|-
CASSYSSGNYGYTF
TGTGCCAGCAGTTACTCGTCGGGGAACTATGGCTACACCTTC
>TRBV29-1|TRBD1|TRBJ1-2|-
CSVSTGTDYGYTF
TGCAGCGTTAGCACCGGGACAGACTATGGCTACACCTTC
>TRBV20-1|-|TRBJ1-5|-
CSASGGFVGGASQHF
TGCAGTGCTAGTGGGGGTTTTGTAGGAGGTGCGTCCCAGCATTTT
>TRBV7-3|-|TRBJ2-2|-
CASSYQGAGELFF
TGTGCCAGCAGTTATCAGGGCGCCGGGGAGCTGTTTTTT
>TRBV7-8|TRBD1|TRBJ1-1|-
CASRVAGGGGWTEAFF
TGTGCCAGCAGGGTGGCAGGGGGCGGCGGATGGACTGAAGCTTTCTTT
>TRBV10-3|-|TRBJ2-1|-
CAIGLQGGYNEQFF
TGTGCCATCGGTTTACAGGGTGGGTACAATGAGCAGTTCTTC
>TRBV28|TRBD1|TRBJ1-1|-
CASKRQGATFF
TGTGCCAGCAAAAGACAGGGGGCGACTTTCTTT
>TRBV4-1|-|TRBJ2-7|-
CASSRGDSSEQYF
TGCGCCAGCAGCCGGGGGGACAGTTCCGAGCAGTACTTC
>TRBV6-5|TRBD1|TRBJ1-4|-
CASILGLRGREELFF
TGTGCCAGCATATTGGGTCTCAGGGGGCGCGAGGAACTGTTTTTT
>TRBV7-2|-|TRBJ1-2|-
CASSLGQVRDGYGYTF
TGTGCCAGCAGCTTAGGACAGGTTAGGGATGGCTATGGCTACACCTTC
>TRBV7-2|TRBD1|TRBJ2-7|few
CASSLAGGYSYEQYF
TGTGCCAGCAGCTTAGCAGGGGGCTATTCCTACGAGCAGTACTTC
>TRBV30|-|TRBJ1-6|-
CAWSVPRPLNSPLHF
TGTGCCTGGAGTGTACCCAGGCCCCTTAATTCACCCCTCCACTTT
>TRBV30|-|TRBJ1-1|-
CAWSVPGVMNTEAFF
TGTGCCTGGAGTGTACCCGGAGTTATGAACACTGAAGCTTTCTTT
>TRBV6-6|TRBD2|TRBJ2-1|-
CASSQYSSGGAIDEQFF
TGTGCCAGCAGTCAATATTCTAGCGGGGGGGCTATAGATGAGCAGTTCTTC
>TRBV29-1|-|TRBJ1-2|-
CSVVDRTGYTF
TGCAGCGTGGTGGACAGAACTGGCTACACCTTC
>TRBV3-1/TRBV3-2|-|TRBJ1-1|-
CASSQSPGRAFF
TGTGCCAGCAGCCAGAGCCCGGGTAGAGCTTTCTTT